One and the same sample provided the 32 T cell receptor beta chains below, sequenced in a study of T cell responses to AZD1222 COVID-19 vaccine. Using immunoSEQ multiplex PCR, the repertoire was profiled, and TCRdb retains in-frame clones only, with some absent. The sample lists 90,000 to 120,000 clones; around 90% were seen once. The specimen was peripheral blood, collected on day 0 of AZD1222 vaccination. The receptors derive from an adult in good health.

The gene calls are TRBV5-5 and TRBJ1-4; TRBD1 matches 9 bases. Germline CDR1 is SGHKS and CDR2 is YYEKEE (reference sequence). The CDR3 is 16 amino acids. V lost 0 bases to trimming and J lost 4 bases; unmatched junction nucleotides: 4. CDR3 nucleotides: TGTGCCAGCAGCTTGGGACAGGGGGGACTTAATGAAAAACTGTTTTTT. Its translation is CASSLGQGGLNEKLFF.

The chain joins TRBV4-3 to TRBJ1-4, with 10 bases that match TRBD1. The junction had 11 bases not matched to a gene; V was cut back by 0 bases and J by 7 bases. This CDR3 spans 18 amino acids. The germline gives CDR1 LGHNA, CDR2 YSLEER. The CDR3 nucleotides are TGCGCCAGCAGCCAAGAACTTTGGGACAGGGGCGAGTTTGAAAAACTGTTTTTT. Its protein is CASSQELWDRGEFEKLFF.

This chain connects TRBV19 to TRBJ1-1; 8 bases line up with TRBD1. The CDR3 length is 14 residues. Germline CDR1 reads LNHDA; CDR2 reads SQIVND (reference sequence). Trimming at V came to 5 bases and at J to 4 bases, leaving 6 bases not matched to a gene. CDR3 coding DNA: TGTGCCAGTAGTTCCAGGACAGGGAGCACTGAAGCTTTCTTT. Protein: CASSSRTGSTEAFF.

V is TRBV28 and J is TRBJ2-2; D gene ambiguous. CDR3 size: 14 residues. Germline CDR1 reads MDHEN; CDR2 reads SYDVKM. V gave up 6 bases and J gave up 1 base, with 9 bases separating them. The CDR3 bases are TGTGCCAGCAGGCTACCACTGAACACCGGGGAGCTGTTTTTT. Its protein product is CASRLPLNTGELFF.

This chain links TRBV6-5 with TRBJ1-5; no reliable D call. Germline CDR1 and CDR2: MNHEY and SVGAGI. The CDR3 spans 15 residues. With 2 bases removed from V and 6 bases from J, the gap between germline ends came to 14 bases. Here the CDR3 DNA reads TGTGCCAGCAGTTACGTGGGAGCCAAGGGTCAGCCCCAGCATTTT. Amino acid sequence: CASSYVGAKGQPQHF.

This rearrangement joins TRBV7-2 to TRBJ1-2; 10 positions match TRBD1. J was trimmed by 5 bases and V by 5 bases; bases with no gene match: 2. The CDR3 is 13 residues long. Germline V lookup: CDR1 SGHTA, CDR2 FQGNSA. This CDR3 reads CASSAGQGYGYTF. As DNA, the CDR3 is TGTGCCAGCAGCGCGGGACAGGGGTATGGCTACACCTTC.

In its sample, this clone was seen once. The chain couples TRBV7-9 to TRBJ2-3, with D possibly called TRBD1 or TRBD2 (5 bases each). The germline V gene has CDR1 SEHNR and CDR2 FQNEAQ (reference sequence). The CDR3 is made up of 17 amino acids. V dropped 4 bases and J dropped 0 bases, with 17 bases sitting between them. This chain's CDR3 is CASSSTPGASSTDTQYF. DNA of the CDR3: TGTGCCAGCAGCTCCACCCCCGGGGCGTCTAGCACAGATACGCAGTATTTT.

The chain carries TRBV7-2 and TRBJ2-3; no clear D. The CDR3 runs to 14 residues. V was shortened by 3 bases and J by 0 bases, with 7 bases between the two germline ends. Germline V CDR1 and CDR2: SGHTA, FQGNSA. CDR3 DNA sequence: TGTGCCAGCAGCTTTTTGACTAGCACAGATACGCAGTATTTT. Its translation is CASSFLTSTDTQYF. The variable domain in full, completed from reference TRBV7-2 and TRBJ2-3, reads GAGVSQSPSNKVTEKGKDVELRCDPISGHTALYWYRQSLGQGLEFLIYFQGNSAPDKSGLPSDRFSAERTGGSVSTLTIQRTQQEDSAVYLCASSFLTSTDTQYFGPGTRLTVL.

The chain has TRBV19 and TRBJ1-5, with D possibly being TRBD1 (5 bases). Between the trimmed V and J ends, which lost 5 bases and 2 bases, there was a span of 10 bases. The CDR3 contains 14 residues. Germline V CDR1 and CDR2: LNHDA, SQIVND (reference sequence). CDR3 protein: CASSLGDGNQPQHF. Here the CDR3 DNA reads TGTGCCAGTAGTTTAGGGGATGGCAATCAGCCCCAGCATTTT.

V usage is TRBV18 and J usage is TRBJ1-1; D may be TRBD1 (5 bases). CDR3 size: 14 residues. Per the germline V gene, CDR1 is KGHSH and CDR2 is LQKENI. V dropped 8 bases and J dropped 0 bases, with 13 bases sitting between them. The CDR3 reads CASRTQGMNTEAFF. In DNA, the CDR3 is TGTGCCAGCAGAACCCAGGGAATGAACACTGAAGCTTTCTTT.

This clone was seen a few times. In DNA form, the CDR3 reads TGTGCCAGCAGGGTTTGGAGCAATCAGCCCCAGCATTTT. Its protein is CASRVWSNQPQHF. The rearrangement uses TRBV28 and TRBJ1-5; D is unclear. CDR1 MDHEN and CDR2 SYDVKM come from the germline V gene. Trimming pared 6 bases from V and 1 base from J, leaving 7 bases between. This CDR3 spans 13 amino acids.

The chain uses TRBV12-3 or TRBV12-4 and TRBJ1-1, with unresolved D. V was cut by 1 base and J by 8 bases, with 8 bases left in between. The CDR3 is made up of 12 amino acids. The CDR3 nucleotides are TGTGCCAGCAGTTTAGGGAGCACCGAAGCTTTCTTT. The encoded protein is CASSLGSTEAFF.

The chain has TRBV7-9 and TRBJ1-1; D not certain. The ends were cut back, 5 bases at V and 0 bases at J, with 13 bases in the middle. Germline CDR1 and CDR2: SEHNR and FQNEAQ (reference sequence). The length of the CDR3 is 15 residues. CDR3: CASSPSVRMNTEAFF. The CDR3 coding sequence is TGTGCCAGCAGCCCCTCAGTGCGCATGAACACTGAAGCTTTCTTT.

The J gene is TRBJ2-5, the V gene TRBV19; the D is unclear. CDR1 and CDR2 from the germline V gene are LNHDA and SQIVND (reference sequence). V was pared by 9 bases and J by 1 base, with 6 bases between. The CDR3 runs to 11 residues. CDR3 residues: CASTSQETQYF. As DNA, the CDR3 is TGTGCCAGCACAAGCCAAGAGACCCAGTACTTC.

The chain is built from TRBV11-3 and TRBJ2-7; 11 bases match TRBD2. The CDR3 is 15 amino acids. Trimming took 3 bases from V and 7 from J; bases not matched to a gene: 8. CDR1 and CDR2 (germline): SGHNT, YENEEA. CDR3 nucleotides: TGTGCCAGCAGCTTGCAACTAGCGGGAGAGGGTGAGCAGTACTTC. Translating it yields CASSLQLAGEGEQYF.

The gene calls are TRBV23-1 and TRBJ1-1; D uncertain. TRBV23-1 falls under the ORF class, with uncertain function. This CDR3 has 16 amino acids. V was cut by 7 bases and J by 6 bases, with 24 bases left in between. The CDR3 is CASTFTSVGKRAEAFF. The CDR3 DNA follows: TGCGCCAGCACCTTCACCTCGGTTGGGAAAAGGGCTGAAGCTTTCTTT.

This chain links TRBV19 with TRBJ1-1, with 11 bases aligning to TRBD1. The J segment lost 10 bases and the V segment lost 3 bases, leaving 7 bases of the junction unmatched. Germline V gene data show CDR1 as LNHDA and CDR2 as SQIVND (reference sequence). The CDR3 is 14 amino acids. This CDR3 is CASSIGQGALGAFF. CDR3 DNA: TGTGCCAGTAGTATCGGACAGGGGGCTCTGGGAGCTTTCTTT.

The chain recombines TRBV24-1 with TRBJ2-1, with a possible D match to TRBD2 (6 bases). The CDR3 extends over 13 amino acids. Germline lookup yields CDR1 KGHDR and CDR2 SFDVKD. With 9 bases removed from V and 11 bases from J, the gap between germline ends came to 19 bases. CDR3: CATGGTEQWKQFF. CDR3 coding DNA: TGTGCCACCGGGGGGACGGAACAATGGAAGCAGTTCTTC.

The chain carries TRBV5-1 and TRBJ2-5; 7 bases agree with TRBD2. The junction had 11 bases not matched to a gene; V was cut back by 4 bases and J by 2 bases. The germline CDR1 and CDR2 sequences are SGHRS and YFSETQ. CDR3 length: 16 amino acids. CDR3 nucleotide sequence: TGCGCCAGCAGCCATAAAGGGACTAACGAACAAGAGACCCAGTACTTC. It specifies CASSHKGTNEQETQYF.

The genes are TRBV5-1 and TRBJ2-5, with a weak D call TRBD1 (6 bases). This CDR3 is 14 amino acids long. Germline-derived CDR1 and CDR2 are SGHRS and YFSETQ. The V gene lost 4 bases and the J gene lost 1 base, with 11 bases spanning the gap. Here the CDR3 DNA reads TGCGCCAGCAGCCAAGGACAGTTCCAAGAGACCCAGTACTTC. Translation: CASSQGQFQETQYF.

The chain's CDR3 is CASSPMSRGDYGYTF. DNA for the CDR3: TGTGCCAGCAGCCCCATGTCTAGGGGGGACTATGGCTACACCTTC. The chain joins TRBV7-9 to TRBJ1-2, with D perhaps TRBD1 (6 bases). V dropped 5 bases and J dropped 3 bases, with 16 bases sitting between them. Germline CDR1 is SEHNR and CDR2 is FQNEAQ (reference sequence). The CDR3 sequence is 15 residues long.

The CDR3 coding sequence is TGCGCCAGCAGCCAAGATCCGGCGGGGGGTGGAAACGGGGAGCTGTTTTTT. It is translated as CASSQDPAGGGNGELFF. J is TRBJ2-2 and V is TRBV4-3; TRBD2 matches 8 bases. V was pared by 0 bases and J by 7 bases, with 10 bases of the junction left unmatched. This CDR3 has 17 residues. Per the germline V gene, CDR1 is LGHNA and CDR2 is YSLEER.

The V gene is TRBV21-1, the J gene TRBJ1-6. TRBV21-1 counts as a pseudogene. The CDR3 runs to 16 residues. The chain's CDR3 is CASSKVLLIGTSPLHF. CDR3 DNA: TGTGCCAGCAGCAAAGTGTTGCTTATTGGTACTTCACCCCTCCACTTT.

The chain couples TRBV24-1 to TRBJ2-1, with TRBD2 identical over 11 bases. This CDR3 contains 17 residues. From germline, CDR1 is KGHDR and CDR2 SFDVKD. V lost 5 bases, J lost 9 bases, and 14 bases stayed unmatched. The CDR3 region has the DNA TGTGCCACCAGTGGGGGGGTTTCTAGCGGGAGGTTTGGTGAGCAGTTCTTC. Translating gives CATSGGVSSGRFGEQFF.

The J gene is TRBJ1-2, the V gene TRBV30; D remains ambiguous. This CDR3 has 12 residues. The V end was cut by 3 bases, the J end by 6 bases, with 11 bases between. Germline V lookup: CDR1 GTSNPN, CDR2 SVGIG (reference sequence). CDR3: CAWRAHSHGYTF. The CDR3, as DNA: TGTGCCTGGAGGGCACACAGCCATGGCTACACCTTC.

This rearrangement joins TRBV19 to TRBJ2-4, with TRBD1 matching over 9 bases. CDR1 is LNHDA and CDR2 is SQIVND in the germline V gene (reference sequence). With V trimmed by 5 bases and J by 6 bases, 5 bases remained unmatched. The CDR3 loop spans 14 amino acids. CDR3 sequence reads: CASSWDRAVNIQYF. The CDR3 nucleotides read TGTGCCAGTAGTTGGGACAGGGCGGTAAACATTCAGTACTTC.

This clone was recorded only once. V gene TRBV7-9 combines with J gene TRBJ1-1; TRBD1 might be the D (5 bases). The V gene lost 5 bases and the J gene lost 2 bases, with 9 bases spanning the gap. The CDR3 loop spans 13 amino acids. The germline V gene encodes CDR1 SEHNR and CDR2 FQNEAQ (reference sequence). The CDR3 region has the DNA TGTGCCAGCAGCCAGGACACCAACACTGAAGCTTTCTTT. As protein: CASSQDTNTEAFF.

The chain combines TRBV4-3 with TRBJ1-3; unclear D gene. V was shortened by 4 bases and J by 1 base, with 17 bases between the two germline ends. CDR1 is LGHNA, CDR2 YSLEER, per germline. There are 17 residues in the CDR3. The CDR3 region has the DNA TGCGCCAGCAGCCTCCATTTTAGCACCGGATCTGGAAACACCATATATTTT. Translation: CASSLHFSTGSGNTIYF.

The rearrangement uses TRBV4-2 and TRBJ1-4, with D perhaps matching TRBD1 (6 bases). V gave up 4 bases and J gave up 5 bases, with 17 bases separating them. CDR1 is LGHNA and CDR2 is YNFKEQ in the germline V gene. CDR3 size: 16 residues. In DNA form, the CDR3 reads TGTGCCAGCAGCCTCAGGGACACTGGGCCGAATGAAAAACTGTTTTTT. It codes for CASSLRDTGPNEKLFF.

This clone was detected only a few times. The J gene is TRBJ1-1, the V gene TRBV7-6, with 9 bases fitting TRBD1. The CDR3 is made up of 18 amino acids. Trimming cost V 1 base and J 0 bases; bases outside gene matches: 9. Germline V CDR1 and CDR2: SGHVS, FNYEAQ. The CDR3 DNA follows: TGTGCCAGCAGCTTAGAACCCGGACAGGGGAAGGTGAACACTGAAGCTTTCTTT. Protein sequence: CASSLEPGQGKVNTEAFF. Filled out from reference TRBV7-6 and TRBJ1-1, the complete variable domain reads GAGVSQSPRYKVTKRGQDVALRCDPISGHVSLYWYRQALGQGPEFLTYFNYEAQQDKSGLPNDRFSAERPEGSISTLTIQRTEQRDSAMYRCASSLEPGQGKVNTEAFFGQGTRLTVV.

This sequence joins TRBV11-2 and TRBJ2-1; no reliable D call. Trimming took off 5 bases at V and 8 bases at J, with 13 bases between the two ends. CDR1 is SGHAT and CDR2 is FQNNGV in the germline V gene. The CDR3 spans 13 residues. Here the CDR3 DNA reads TGTGCCAGCAGCCCCCCCGCAGTTTATGAGCAGTTCTTC. This codes for CASSPPAVYEQFF.

The rearrangement joins TRBV28 to TRBJ1-4; D gene ambiguous. The CDR3 contains 15 residues. The V end lost 9 bases, the J end lost 0 bases, and 14 bases lay between the germline ends. Germline V gene lookup returns CDR1 MDHEN and CDR2 SYDVKM. CDR3 in DNA: TGTGCCAGTGGGGTACACCGAGCAACTAATGAAAAACTGTTTTTT. This codes for CASGVHRATNEKLFF.